These T cell receptor beta chains were read from a single sample in a study of CD4+ T cells in melanoma. Using immunoSEQ multiplex PCR, the repertoire was profiled, and TCRdb retains in-frame clones only, with some absent. Among approximately 47,000 clones listed, 89% were seen once. The specimen was peripheral blood. These receptors all come from a human donor with melanoma. The CDR3 runs from the conserved cysteine through the conserved F or W. The D gene is left open where the match is weak. Only some rows state a clone size, as once, few, many or a class for expanded clones.

TRBD1	TRBJ1-1	NA	TRBV7-3	CASSLGQGTEAFF	TGTGCCAGCAGCTTGGGACAGGGCACTGAAGCTTTCTTT
TRBD1	TRBJ1-1	NA	TRBV10-3	CAISRQGVSGNTEAFF	TGTGCCATCAGCCGACAGGGGGTAAGTGGGAACACTGAAGCTTTCTTT
TRBD1	TRBJ2-1	NA	TRBV5-1	CASSSGTRQGAYNEQFF	TGCGCCAGCAGCTCTGGGACCCGGCAGGGGGCTTACAATGAGCAGTTCTTC
NA	TRBJ2-1	NA	TRBV5-6	CASSSIQGMGEQFF	TGTGCCAGCAGCTCTATACAGGGAATGGGTGAGCAGTTCTTC
TRBD1	TRBJ2-5	NA	TRBV7-8	CASSPGTGRETQYF	TGTGCCAGCAGCCCAGGGACAGGGAGGGAGACCCAGTACTTC
NA	TRBJ1-2	NA	TRBV27	CASSPIEGSDYGYTF	TGTGCCAGCAGTCCTATAGAGGGGTCGGACTATGGCTACACCTTC
TRBD2	TRBJ2-7	NA	TRBV7-9	CASSLSSGETYEQYF	TGTGCCAGCAGCTTATCCAGCGGGGAGACCTACGAGCAGTACTTC
TRBD1	TRBJ2-2	NA	TRBV5-1	CASSQRDRATGELFF	TGCGCCAGCAGCCAACGGGACAGGGCCACCGGGGAGCTGTTTTTT
TRBD2	TRBJ2-2	medium-sized	TRBV6-1	CASSETSGGAGELFF	TGTGCCAGCAGTGAGACTAGCGGGGGGGCCGGGGAGCTGTTTTTT
NA	TRBJ1-1	NA	TRBV5-6	CASSLISGTEAFF	TGTGCCAGCAGCTTAATATCAGGCACTGAAGCTTTCTTT
NA	TRBJ1-1	NA	TRBV2	CASSDGGKAFF	TGTGCCAGCAGTGATGGGGGCAAAGCTTTCTTT
NA	TRBJ2-4	once	TRBV7-8	CASSPGRVGNIQYF	TGTGCCAGCAGCCCCGGCAGGGTGGGAAACATTCAGTACTTC
NA	TRBJ2-6	once	TRBV9	CASSSSAGAGANVLTF	TGTGCCAGCAGCTCCTCAGCAGGGGCTGGGGCCAACGTCCTGACTTTC
NA	TRBJ1-5	NA	TRBV2	CASSEFGGRRQPQHF	TGTGCCAGCAGTGAATTTGGGGGCCGGAGACAGCCCCAGCATTTT
NA	TRBJ2-1	NA	TRBV20-1	CSAKNNEQFF	TGCAGTGCTAAGAACAATGAGCAGTTCTTC